The 13 T cell receptor beta chains below come from one sample, sequenced in a study of shared clonotypes between healthy human individuals. Clones were sequenced by immunoSEQ multiplex PCR, and TCRdb holds only the in-frame ones, with some missing. The sample lists 700,000 or so clones, about 78% seen once, with about 2% in the top ten. The specimen was memory CD4+ T cells sorted from blood. Subset in this sample: CD45RA-negative fraction. The receptors here all came from a woman aged 30 to 39 in good health.

This clone was seen once. The V gene is TRBV7-2, the J gene TRBJ2-3, with 7 bases that match TRBD2. Unmatched junction bases numbered 9, after V lost 1 base and J lost 2 bases. CDR3 length equals 17 residues. The V gene's germline CDR1 is SGHTA and CDR2 FQGNSA. CDR3 region: CASSLGGGAGYTDTQYF. As DNA, the CDR3 is TGTGCCAGCAGCTTAGGGGGAGGGGCGGGGTACACAGATACGCAGTATTTT.

The V and J genes are TRBV23-1 and TRBJ2-7; no clear D. TRBV23-1 is placed among ORFs of uncertain function. This CDR3 contains 10 residues. V lost 8 bases and J 3 bases, leaving 5 bases between the germline ends. CDR3 in amino acids: CASLLYEQYF. For the CDR3, the DNA is TGCGCCAGCCTTCTCTACGAGCAGTACTTC.

The V call is TRBV6-4, the J call TRBJ1-2, with 8 bases aligning to TRBD1. The CDR3 has 14 amino acids. Per germline, CDR1 MRHNA and CDR2 SNTAGT. The V segment lost 6 bases and the J segment 6 bases; nucleotides outside the gene matches: 9. The CDR3 reads CASRKDRAGDGYTF. CDR3 bases: TGTGCCAGCAGAAAGGACAGGGCGGGTGATGGCTACACCTTC.

This chain joins TRBV5-1 and TRBJ2-3; D remains unclear. V lost 0 bases to trimming and J lost 0 bases, with 5 bases between them. This CDR3 is built from 14 residues. Germline-derived CDR1 and CDR2 are SGHRS and YFSETQ. CDR3: CASSLGGSTDTQYF. CDR3 sequence (DNA): TGCGCCAGCAGCTTGGGTGGTAGCACAGATACGCAGTATTTT.

This clone was detected once. The V and J genes are TRBV4-1 and TRBJ2-5; a weak D match, TRBD1 (5 bases). Germline CDR1 MGHRA, CDR2 YSYEKL. The CDR3 has 16 residues. Trimming pared 1 base from V and 4 bases from J, leaving 16 bases between. For the CDR3, the DNA is TGCGCCAGCAGCCAAGGGATAGGGGTAATCGGAGAGACCCAGTACTTC. Translated, it gives CASSQGIGVIGETQYF.

The rearrangement links TRBV30 to TRBJ2-7; D might be TRBD2 (6 bases). The V gene's germline CDR1 is GTSNPN and CDR2 SVGIG (reference sequence). V shed 3 bases and J shed 5 bases, with 14 bases lying between them. This CDR3 comprises 13 residues. CDR3 in amino acids: CAWRLALGHEQYF. The CDR3 nucleotides read TGTGCCTGGAGACTAGCTCTGGGCCACGAGCAGTACTTC. Full variable domain (remainder filled in from reference TRBV30 and TRBJ2-7): SQTIHQWPATLVQPVGSPLSLECTVEGTSNPNLYWYRQAAGRGLQLLFYSVGIGQISSEVPQNLSASRPQDRQFILSSKKLLLSDSGFYLCAWRLALGHEQYFGPGTRLTVT.

In nucleotides, the CDR3 is TGTGCCAGCAGCCAAGATCATGCTAGGACGAGTGAGCAGTTCTTC. It codes for CASSQDHARTSEQFF. This sequence joins TRBV4-2 and TRBJ2-1; D remains ambiguous. V was trimmed by 0 bases and J by 9 bases, leaving 15 bases between them. The CDR3 is 15 residues long. Germline-derived CDR1 and CDR2 are LGHNA and YNFKEQ.

This chain links TRBV5-8 with TRBJ2-5; a possible D gene is TRBD1 (6 bases). V was pared by 3 bases and J by 2 bases, with 17 bases between. Germline values: CDR1 SGHTS, CDR2 YDEGEE. This CDR3 is built from 16 residues. The CDR3 bases are TGTGCCAGCAGCTCAGGGACAAAGTTCCTTCAAGAGACCCAGTACTTC. It translates to CASSSGTKFLQETQYF.

The gene calls are TRBV2 and TRBJ1-2; no clear D gene. Germline CDR1 SNHLY, CDR2 FYNNEI. The ends were cut back, 1 base at V and 5 bases at J, with 8 bases in the middle. The CDR3 runs to 13 residues. For the CDR3, the DNA is TGTGCCAGCAGTGAAGAGGCACCGTATGGCTACACCTTC. It codes for CASSEEAPYGYTF.

The chain joins TRBV11-2 to TRBJ2-2; D is ambiguous. CDR1 is SGHAT, CDR2 FQNNGV, per germline. CDR3 length: 14 amino acids. V lost 7 bases and J lost 9, with 18 bases in between. DNA for the CDR3: TGTGCCAGCACTTCCGACGGGTGGGGAAGGGAGCTGTTTTTT. It specifies CASTSDGWGRELFF.

The chain recombines TRBV12-5 with TRBJ1-1; D possibly corresponds to TRBD1 (5 bases). Germline CDR1 and CDR2: LGHNT and FRNRAP. Deletions cut 5 bases from V and 3 bases from J, with 7 bases between. The CDR3 covers 12 residues. The CDR3 spells CASGGTDTEAFF. CDR3 DNA sequence: TGTGCTAGTGGTGGGACGGACACTGAAGCTTTCTTT. The full variable domain, rest sourced from reference TRBV12-5 and TRBJ1-1, is DARVTQTPRHKVTEMGQEVTMRCQPILGHNTVFWYRQTMMQGLELLAYFRNRAPLDDSGMPKDRFSAEMPDATLATLKIQPSEPRDSAVYFCASGGTDTEAFFGQGTRLTVV.

The chain couples TRBV27 to TRBJ2-7; D could derive from TRBD1 or TRBD2 (5 bases each). Germline loops: CDR1 MNHEY, CDR2 SMNVEV (reference sequence). V was pared by 5 bases and J by 2 bases, with 25 bases between. The CDR3 spans 18 residues. Written as DNA, the CDR3 is TGTGCCAGCAGTCCAGGGTTCCTACGCTTGGGGACGGCCTACGAGCAGTACTTC. Its protein is CASSPGFLRLGTAYEQYF.

This clone appeared once. The chain has TRBV7-8 and TRBJ2-2, with D possibly TRBD2 on 5 matching bases. The V and J ends lost 1 base and 7 bases respectively, with 13 bases between them. The CDR3 runs to 15 residues. Germline values: CDR1 SGHVS, CDR2 FQNEAQ. The CDR3 loop reads CASSLGRGLSGELFF. The CDR3 DNA reads TGTGCCAGCAGCTTAGGACGCGGGTTAAGCGGGGAGCTGTTTTTT.